This T cell receptor (beta chain) was obtained from a study of T cell responses to AZD1222 COVID-19 vaccine. The germline gives CDR1 SQVTM, CDR2 ANQGSEA. CDR3 length: 15 amino acids. V shed 6 bases and J 5 bases; nucleotides not matched to a gene: 13. Sequencing used immunoSEQ multiplex PCR; TCRdb keeps in-frame clones, though not all of them. The table has about 150,000 clones, about nine tenths seen once. Study-wide results and caveats: Most donors were white British and more were female, and clonal diversity was possibly underestimated. Increased Spike-specific TCR breadth and depth were observed after two AZD1222 doses. At baseline, just five or six AZD1222 recipients tested seropositive.

Points on this clone: The antigen remains undetermined.

The sample here was peripheral blood, taken on day 0 of AZD1222 vaccination. The V gene is TRBV29-1, the J gene TRBJ2-5; 9 bases are a match to TRBD1. The TCR sequence derives from an adult in good health. The CDR3: CSVQGRTGDSETQYF. CDR3 coding DNA: TGCAGCGTCCAAGGGCGGACAGGGGACAGCGAGACCCAGTACTTC.